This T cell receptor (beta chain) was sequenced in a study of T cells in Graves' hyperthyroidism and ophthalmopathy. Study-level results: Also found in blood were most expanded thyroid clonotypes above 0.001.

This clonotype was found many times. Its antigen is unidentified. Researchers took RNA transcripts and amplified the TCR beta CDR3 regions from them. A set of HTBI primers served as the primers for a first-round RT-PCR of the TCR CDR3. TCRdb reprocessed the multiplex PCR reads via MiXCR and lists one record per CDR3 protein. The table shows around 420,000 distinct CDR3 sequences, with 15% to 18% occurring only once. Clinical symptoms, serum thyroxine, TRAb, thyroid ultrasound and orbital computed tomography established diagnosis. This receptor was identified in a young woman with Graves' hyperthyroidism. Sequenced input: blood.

The CDR3 DNA reads TGTGCCACCAGTGATCTCAGGGGGCGTGGGGAGACCCAGTACTTC. Translated: CATSDLRGRGETQYF. The chain combines TRBV24-1 with TRBJ2-5, with 8 nucleotides matching TRBD1. Trimming at V came to 3 bases and at J to 5 bases, leaving 7 bases not matched to a gene. Germline assignment: CDR1 KGHDR and CDR2 SFDVKD. This CDR3 contains 15 residues.